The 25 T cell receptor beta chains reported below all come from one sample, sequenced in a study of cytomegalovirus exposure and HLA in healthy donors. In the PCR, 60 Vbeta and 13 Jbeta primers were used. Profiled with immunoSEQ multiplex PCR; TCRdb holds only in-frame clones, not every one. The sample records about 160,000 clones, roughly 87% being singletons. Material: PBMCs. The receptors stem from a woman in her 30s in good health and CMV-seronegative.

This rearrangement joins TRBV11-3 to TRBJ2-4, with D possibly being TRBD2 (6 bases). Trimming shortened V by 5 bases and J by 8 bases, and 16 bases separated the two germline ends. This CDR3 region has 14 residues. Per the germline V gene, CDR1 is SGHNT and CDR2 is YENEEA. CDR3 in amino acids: CASSPRLGSDIQYF. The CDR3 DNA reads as TGTGCCAGCAGCCCCCGACTAGGTAGCGACATTCAGTACTTC.

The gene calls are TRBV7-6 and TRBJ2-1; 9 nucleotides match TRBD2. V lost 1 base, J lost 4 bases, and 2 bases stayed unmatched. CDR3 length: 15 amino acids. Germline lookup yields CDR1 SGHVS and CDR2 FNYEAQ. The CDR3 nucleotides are TGTGCCAGCAGCTTAGGACTAGCGGCATACAATGAGCAGTTCTTC. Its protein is CASSLGLAAYNEQFF.

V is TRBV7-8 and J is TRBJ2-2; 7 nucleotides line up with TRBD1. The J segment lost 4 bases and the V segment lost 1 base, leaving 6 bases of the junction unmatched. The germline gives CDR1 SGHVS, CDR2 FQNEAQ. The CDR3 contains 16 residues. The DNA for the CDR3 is TGTGCCAGCAGCTTAGAGGGGGCAGGCTTCACCGGGGAGCTGTTTTTT. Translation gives CASSLEGAGFTGELFF.

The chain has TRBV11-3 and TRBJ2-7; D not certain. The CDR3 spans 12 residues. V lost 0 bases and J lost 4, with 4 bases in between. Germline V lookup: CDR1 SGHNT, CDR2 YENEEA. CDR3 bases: TGTGCCAGCAGCTTAGATCGGTACGAGCAGTACTTC. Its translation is CASSLDRYEQYF.

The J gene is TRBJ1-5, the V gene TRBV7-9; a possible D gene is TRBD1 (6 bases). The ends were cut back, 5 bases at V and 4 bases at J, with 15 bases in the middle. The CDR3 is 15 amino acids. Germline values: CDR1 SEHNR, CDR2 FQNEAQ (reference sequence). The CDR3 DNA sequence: TGTGCCAGCAGCCTGGGGGCAGGGCAGAATCAGCCCCAGCATTTT. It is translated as CASSLGAGQNQPQHF.

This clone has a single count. The CDR3 nucleotides read TGTGCCAGCAGCCCCCCGAGCTACGGAGAGACCCAGTACTTC. The encoded protein is CASSPPSYGETQYF. The genes are TRBV7-9 and TRBJ2-5; D not certain. V lost 5 bases, J lost 4 bases, and 14 bases lay in between. The CDR3 sequence is 14 residues long. Germline CDR1 is SEHNR and CDR2 is FQNEAQ (reference sequence).

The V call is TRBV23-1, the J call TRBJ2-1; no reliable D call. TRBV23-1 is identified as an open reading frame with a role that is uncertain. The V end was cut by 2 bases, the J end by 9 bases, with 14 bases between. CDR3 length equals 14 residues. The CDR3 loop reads CASSQICNFGEQFF. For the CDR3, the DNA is TGCGCCAGCAGTCAAATCTGCAATTTCGGTGAGCAGTTCTTC.

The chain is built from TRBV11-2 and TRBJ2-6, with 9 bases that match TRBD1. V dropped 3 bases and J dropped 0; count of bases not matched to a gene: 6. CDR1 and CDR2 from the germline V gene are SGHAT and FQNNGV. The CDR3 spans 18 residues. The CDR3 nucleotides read TGTGCCAGCAGCTTCGGGACAGGGACCCGCTCTGGGGCCAACGTCCTGACTTTC. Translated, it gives CASSFGTGTRSGANVLTF.

This chain's CDR3 is CASRDLAGASWEQFF. CDR3 DNA: TGCGCCAGCAGGGACCTAGCGGGAGCAAGTTGGGAGCAGTTCTTC. The J gene is TRBJ2-1, the V gene TRBV10-2; 10 bases are shared with TRBD2. The germline V gene has CDR1 WSHSY and CDR2 SAAADI. J gave up 10 bases and V 6 bases, and 12 bases lay outside the gene matches. The CDR3 consists of 15 residues.

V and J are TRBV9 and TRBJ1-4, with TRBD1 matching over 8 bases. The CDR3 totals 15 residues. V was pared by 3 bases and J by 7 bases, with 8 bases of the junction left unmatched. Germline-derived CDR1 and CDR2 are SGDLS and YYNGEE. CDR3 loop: CASSETGARGEKLFF. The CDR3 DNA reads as TGTGCCAGCAGCGAGACAGGGGCGCGGGGTGAAAAACTGTTTTTT.

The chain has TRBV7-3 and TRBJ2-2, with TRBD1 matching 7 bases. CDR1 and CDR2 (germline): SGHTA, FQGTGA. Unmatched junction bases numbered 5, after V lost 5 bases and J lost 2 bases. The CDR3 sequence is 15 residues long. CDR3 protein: CASSPGTANTGELFF. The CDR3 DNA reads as TGTGCCAGCAGCCCCGGGACAGCCAACACCGGGGAGCTGTTTTTT.

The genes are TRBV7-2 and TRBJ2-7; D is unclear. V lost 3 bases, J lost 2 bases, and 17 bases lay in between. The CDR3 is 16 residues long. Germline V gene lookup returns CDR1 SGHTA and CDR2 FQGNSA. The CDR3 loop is CASSFPGSKTPYEQYF. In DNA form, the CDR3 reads TGTGCCAGCAGCTTCCCCGGGTCAAAGACCCCCTACGAGCAGTACTTC.

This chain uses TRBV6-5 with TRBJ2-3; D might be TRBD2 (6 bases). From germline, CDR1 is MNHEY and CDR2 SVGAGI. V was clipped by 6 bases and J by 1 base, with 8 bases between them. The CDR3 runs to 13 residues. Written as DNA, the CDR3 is TGTGCCAGCAGGGGACTCCGCACAGATACGCAGTATTTT. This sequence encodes CASRGLRTDTQYF.

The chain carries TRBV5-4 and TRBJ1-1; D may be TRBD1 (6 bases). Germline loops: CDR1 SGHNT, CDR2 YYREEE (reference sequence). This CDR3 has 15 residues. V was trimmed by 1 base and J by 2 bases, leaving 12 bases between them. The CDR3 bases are TGTGCCAGCAGCTTGCCAGGGGCGGATAACACTGAAGCTTTCTTT. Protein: CASSLPGADNTEAFF.

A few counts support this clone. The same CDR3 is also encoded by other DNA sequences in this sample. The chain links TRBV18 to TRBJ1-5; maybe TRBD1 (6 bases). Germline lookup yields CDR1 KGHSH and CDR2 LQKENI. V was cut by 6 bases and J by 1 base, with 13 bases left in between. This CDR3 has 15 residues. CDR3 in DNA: TGTGCCAGCTCCCCTCCTCAGGGGAGCAATCAGCCCCAGCATTTT. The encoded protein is CASSPPQGSNQPQHF.

The CDR3 DNA sequence: TGTGCCAGCAGCGTAGAGGGGTCCCGGAATGAAAAACTGTTTTTT. Residues: CASSVEGSRNEKLFF. The chain is built from TRBV9 and TRBJ1-4, with a tentative D call TRBD1 (5 bases). Trimming stripped 0 bases from V and 5 bases from J, with 11 bases between. The CDR3 is 15 amino acids. Germline V gene lookup returns CDR1 SGDLS and CDR2 YYNGEE. Together with reference TRBV9 and TRBJ1-4, the CDR3 gives the full variable domain: DSGVTQTPKHLITATGQRVTLRCSPRSGDLSVYWYQQSLDQGLQFLIQYYNGEERAKGNILERFSAQQFPDLHSELNLSSLELGDSALYFCASSVEGSRNEKLFFGSGTQLSVL.

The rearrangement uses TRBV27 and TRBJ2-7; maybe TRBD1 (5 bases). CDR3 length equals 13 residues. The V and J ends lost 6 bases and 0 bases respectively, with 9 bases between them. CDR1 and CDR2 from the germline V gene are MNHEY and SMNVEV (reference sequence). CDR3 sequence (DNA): TGTGCCAGCAGGAGCAGGGCCTCCTACGAGCAGTACTTC. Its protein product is CASRSRASYEQYF.

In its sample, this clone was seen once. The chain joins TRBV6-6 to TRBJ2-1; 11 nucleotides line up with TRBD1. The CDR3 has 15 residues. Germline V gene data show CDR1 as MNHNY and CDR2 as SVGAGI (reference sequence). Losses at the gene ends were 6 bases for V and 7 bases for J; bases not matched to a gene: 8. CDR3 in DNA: TGTGCCAGCAGCTGGGGACAGGGGGTAGTGAATGAGCAGTTCTTC. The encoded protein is CASSWGQGVVNEQFF.

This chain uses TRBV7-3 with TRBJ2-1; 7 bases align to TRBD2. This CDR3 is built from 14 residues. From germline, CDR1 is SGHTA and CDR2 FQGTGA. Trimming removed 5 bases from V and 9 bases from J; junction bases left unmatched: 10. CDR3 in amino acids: CASSPNPGTIEQFF. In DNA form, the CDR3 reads TGTGCCAGCAGCCCTAATCCGGGGACTATTGAGCAGTTCTTC. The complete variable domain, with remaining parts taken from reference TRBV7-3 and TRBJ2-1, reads GAGVSQTPSNKVTEKGKYVELRCDPISGHTALYWYRQSLGQGPEFLIYFQGTGAADDSGLPNDRFFAVRPEGSVSTLKIQRTERGDSAVYLCASSPNPGTIEQFFGPGTRLTVL.

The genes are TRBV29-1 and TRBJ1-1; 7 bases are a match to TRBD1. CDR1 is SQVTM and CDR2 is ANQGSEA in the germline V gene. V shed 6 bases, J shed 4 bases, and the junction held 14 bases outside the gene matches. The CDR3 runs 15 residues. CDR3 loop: CSVPSGQGVGTEAFF. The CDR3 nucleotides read TGCAGCGTCCCGTCCGGGCAGGGGGTTGGCACTGAAGCTTTCTTT.

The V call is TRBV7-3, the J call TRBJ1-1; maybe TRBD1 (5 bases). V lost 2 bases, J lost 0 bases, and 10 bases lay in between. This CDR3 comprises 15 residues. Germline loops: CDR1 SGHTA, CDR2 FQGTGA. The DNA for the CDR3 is TGTGCCAGCAGCTTACAGGGTGGGATGAACACTGAAGCTTTCTTT. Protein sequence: CASSLQGGMNTEAFF.

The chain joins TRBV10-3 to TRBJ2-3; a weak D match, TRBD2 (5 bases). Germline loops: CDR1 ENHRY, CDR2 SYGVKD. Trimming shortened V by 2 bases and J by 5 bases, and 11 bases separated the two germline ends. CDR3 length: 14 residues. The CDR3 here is CAISERAGEDTQYF. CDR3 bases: TGTGCCATCAGTGAGAGGGCGGGTGAAGATACGCAGTATTTT.

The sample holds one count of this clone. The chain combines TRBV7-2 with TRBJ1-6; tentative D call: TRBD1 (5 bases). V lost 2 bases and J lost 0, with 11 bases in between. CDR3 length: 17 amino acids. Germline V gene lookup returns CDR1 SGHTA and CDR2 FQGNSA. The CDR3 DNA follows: TGTGCCAGCAGCTTACTATTGGGGCTCTCCTATAATTCACCCCTCCACTTT. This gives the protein CASSLLLGLSYNSPLHF.

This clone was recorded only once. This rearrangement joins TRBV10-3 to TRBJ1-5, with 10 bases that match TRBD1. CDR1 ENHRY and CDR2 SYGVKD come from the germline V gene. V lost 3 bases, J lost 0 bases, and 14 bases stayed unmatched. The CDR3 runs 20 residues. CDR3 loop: CAISEGLLGTGEDSNQPQHF. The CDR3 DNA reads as TGTGCCATCAGTGAAGGGTTATTAGGGACAGGGGAGGATAGCAATCAGCCCCAGCATTTT.

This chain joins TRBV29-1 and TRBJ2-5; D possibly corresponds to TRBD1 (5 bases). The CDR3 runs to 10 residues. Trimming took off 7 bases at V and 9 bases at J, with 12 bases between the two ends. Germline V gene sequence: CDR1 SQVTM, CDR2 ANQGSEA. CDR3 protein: CSGGQQAQYF. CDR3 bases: TGCAGCGGGGGCCAGCAAGCCCAGTACTTC.